The rows below give T cell receptor beta chains drawn from one sample of a study of T cells in Graves' hyperthyroidism and ophthalmopathy. A single record per CDR3 protein comes from TCRdb applying MiXCR to the multiplex PCR reads. Here the sample spans approximately 590,000 distinct CDR3 sequences, 15% to 17% being singletons. Sequencing was done on a sample of blood. Receptors were obtained from a woman aged 25 to 39 with Graves' hyperthyroidism. The CDR3 runs from the conserved cysteine through the conserved F or W. The D gene is left open where the match is weak. The size field is filled for only some rows; it gives once, few, many or a size class.

TRBD1	TRBV12-3/TRBV12-4	-	TRBJ1-1	CASSPPDYGTGGIGTEAFF	TGTGCCAGCAGTCCGCCGGATTACGGGACAGGGGGCATCGGGACTGAAGCTTTCTTT
TRBD1	TRBV12-5	many	TRBJ2-7	CASGLSTGTGDHEQYF	TGTGCTAGTGGTTTGTCGACCGGGACAGGGGACCACGAGCAGTACTTC
TRBD1	TRBV29-1	many	TRBJ2-3	CSVGQGSGGTSTDTQYF	TGCAGCGTGGGACAGGGAAGTGGCGGGACTAGCACAGATACGCAGTATTTT
-	TRBV12-5	-	TRBJ1-5	CASGTDNQPQHF	TGTGCTAGTGGAACAGACAATCAGCCCCAGCATTTT
-	TRBV12-5	few	TRBJ1-5	CASGLPRGGCQPQHF	TGTGCTAGTGGTTTGCCCCGGGGAGGGTGTCAGCCCCAGCATTTT
-	TRBV7-2	-	TRBJ1-3	CASSTRRAGSGNTIYF	TGTGCCAGCAGCACACGGCGGGCCGGCTCTGGAAACACCATATATTTT
-	TRBV7-9	few	TRBJ2-1	CASTRTEQFF	TGTGCCAGCACTCGTACTGAGCAGTTCTTC
-	TRBV30	many	TRBJ2-2	CAWSSVSTGELFF	TGTGCCTGGAGTTCGGTGAGCACCGGGGAGCTGTTTTTT
TRBD2	TRBV5-4	few	TRBJ2-5	CASSGGLAGETQYF	TGTGCCAGCAGCGGGGGACTAGCGGGAGAGACCCAGTACTTC
TRBD2	TRBV30	many	TRBJ2-5	CAWSALAGGETQYF	TGTGCCTGGAGTGCTTTAGCGGGAGGGGAGACCCAGTACTTC
TRBD2	TRBV27	many	TRBJ2-5	CASSLGTSGSAETQYF	TGTGCCAGCAGTCTCGGGACTAGCGGGAGTGCAGAGACCCAGTACTTC
TRBD2	TRBV7-9	few	TRBJ2-1	CASSSGTSSHNEQFF	TGTGCCAGCAGCTCCGGGACTAGCAGCCACAATGAGCAGTTCTTC
-	TRBV12-3/TRBV12-4	few	TRBJ2-7	CASSSGRLEQYF	TGTGCCAGCAGTTCGGGCCGTTTAGAGCAGTACTTC
-	TRBV7-9	-	TRBJ2-1	CASSSVLTSHEQFF	TGTGCCAGCAGCTCCGTTTTGACGAGTCATGAGCAGTTCTTC
-	TRBV6-5	-	TRBJ2-7	CASSYSADNTYEQYF	TGTGCCAGCAGTTACTCGGCCGACAACACCTACGAGCAGTACTTC